The 12 T cell receptor beta chains below were found in one sample sequenced in a study of T cell clonality in common variable immunodeficiency. The data were produced by immunoSEQ multiplex PCR, yet TCRdb's version contains in-frame clones alone and is incomplete. Altogether tens of thousands of clones were found in the sample, and no singletons occur. Sequencing was performed on peripheral blood mononuclear cells. The receptors stem from a person between 18 and 75 years old in good health.

This clone was seen ten or more times. The CDR3 end lies 3 residues beyond the end of the read and is filled in from the germline J gene. V gene TRBV14 combines with J gene TRBJ2-7; 10 bases match TRBD1. CDR1 is SGHDN, CDR2 FVKESK, per germline. Germline trimming cut 2 bases from V and 2 bases from J; bases unmatched to any gene: 6. The CDR3 runs to 16 residues. Incomplete CDR3 DNA: TGTGCCAGCAGCCAACGACCAGGACAGGGGGCCTACGAG. This codes for CASSQRPGQGAYE. In full, the CDR3 reads CASSQRPGQGAYEQYF.

This clone has at least ten counts. The CDR3 extends 3 residues past the end of the read, so its final part is completed from the germline J gene. V usage is TRBV10-3 and J usage is TRBJ2-7; 9 bases map to TRBD1. Germline loops: CDR1 ENHRY, CDR2 SYGVKD. Unmatched junction bases numbered 3, after V lost 3 bases and J lost 3 bases. The CDR3 spans 14 residues. CDR3 bases read: TGTGCCATCAGTGACTGGACAGGGGACTACGAG. Translation: CAISDWTGDYE. The CDR3 reads in full as CAISDWTGDYEQYF.

At least ten counts were recorded for this clone. The read stops 3 residues short of the end of the CDR3; the missing end is completed from the germline J gene. This sequence joins TRBV30 and TRBJ1-4, with D possibly TRBD1 on 6 matching bases. From germline, CDR1 is GTSNPN and CDR2 SVGIG (reference sequence). This CDR3 comprises 14 residues. V dropped 4 bases and J dropped 8 bases, with 17 bases sitting between them. The DNA read from the CDR3 is TGTGCCTGGACAACAGGGTTAGGCTCAGAAAAA. It translates to CAWTTGLGSEK. The CDR3, in full, reads CAWTTGLGSEKLFF.

This clone was seen many times. The CDR3 end lies 3 residues beyond the end of the read and is filled in from the germline J gene. The chain is built from TRBV2 and TRBJ2-2; D is uncertain. Germline CDR1 is SNHLY and CDR2 is FYNNEI. The CDR3 is 15 residues long. The ends were cut back, 5 bases at V and 0 bases at J, with 10 bases in the middle. The CDR3: CASSLRHPNTGELFF. The sequenced CDR3 bases are TGTGCCAGCAGTCTCAGACATCCGAACACCGGGGAG.

In this sample, this clone turned up many times. Read coverage stops 3 residues before the CDR3 terminus; the germline J gene supplies the remainder. V gene TRBV7-2 combines with J gene TRBJ2-5, with 8 nucleotides matching TRBD2. J lost 3 bases, V lost 3 bases, and 6 bases had no gene match. The CDR3 length is 15 residues. CDR1 and CDR2 (germline): SGHTA, FQGNSA. CDR3: CASSLTSAAKETQYF. CDR3 DNA, as far as it was read: TGTGCCAGCAGCTTGACTAGCGCCGCGAAAGAGACC.

This clone has ten or more counts. The DNA ends 3 residues before the CDR3 does, and the rest of the CDR3 is filled in from the germline J gene. The V and J genes are TRBV18 and TRBJ2-1; 11 bases agree with TRBD1. V gave up 5 bases and J gave up 4 bases; unmatched junction bases: 4. Germline values: CDR1 KGHSH, CDR2 LQKENI. CDR3 length: 15 residues. The sequenced part of the CDR3 DNA is TGTGCCAGCTCATCCGGGACAGGGGGGTACAATGAG. Translation gives CASSSGTGGYNE. The whole CDR3 sequence reads CASSSGTGGYNEQFF.

This clone was counted at least ten times. The read halts 3 residues ahead of the CDR3 end, with the missing end drawn from the germline J gene. The chain carries TRBV7-9 and TRBJ1-1; 9 bases fit TRBD1. Germline V CDR1 and CDR2: SEHNR, FQNEAQ (reference sequence). The CDR3 sequence is 15 residues long. The V and J ends lost 4 bases and 1 base, in that order; junction bases with no gene match: 4. CDR3 residues: CASSSQGAGNTEAFF. The CDR3 DNA, read in part, is TGTGCCAGCAGCTCACAGGGGGCTGGGAACACTGAA.

This clone was detected many times. Read sequence stops 3 residues before the CDR3 end, and the germline J gene provides the missing end. The genes are TRBV18 and TRBJ2-5; D not resolved. Germline V CDR1 and CDR2: KGHSH, LQKENI. The CDR3 loop spans 13 amino acids. Trimming took off 6 bases at V and 1 base at J, with 9 bases between the two ends. CDR3 sequence reads: CASSLQAQETQYF. CDR3 bases read: TGTGCCAGCTCCCTCCAGGCCCAAGAGACC.

In its sample, this clone was seen many times. The CDR3 end is not reached by the read, which stops 3 residues before it; the germline J gene fills it in. The rearrangement links TRBV20-1 to TRBJ2-7; maybe TRBD2 (6 bases). CDR1 is DFQATT, CDR2 SNEGSKA, per germline (reference sequence). V was pared by 1 base and J by 6 bases, with 22 bases between. This CDR3 is built from 16 residues. The CDR3 is CSARVTIGTPMSEQYF. Partial CDR3 DNA: TGCAGTGCTAGAGTCACCATCGGGACTCCGATGAGCGAG.

This clone was detected ten times or more. The CDR3 end is not reached by the read, which stops 3 residues before it; the germline J gene fills it in. The chain uses TRBV30 and TRBJ2-5; TRBD1 agrees at 9 bases. Germline assignment: CDR1 GTSNPN and CDR2 SVGIG (reference sequence). The CDR3 runs to 13 residues. After removal of 5 bases from V and 3 bases from J, the junction contained 4 bases not matched to a gene. The CDR3 reads CAWDRGSKETQYF. The CDR3 bases that were read are TGTGCCTGGGACAGGGGGTCCAAAGAGACC.

This clone came up many times. The read is 3 residues too short to cover the CDR3 end, so that end is filled in from the germline J gene. This sequence joins TRBV20-1 and TRBJ2-3; perhaps TRBD2 as D (5 bases). The germline V gene encodes CDR1 DFQATT and CDR2 SNEGSKA (reference sequence). With 2 bases removed from V and 0 bases from J, the gap between germline ends came to 9 bases. The CDR3 length is 14 residues. The CDR3 DNA, read in part, is TGCAGTGCTAGAAAGGTAGCGAGCACAGATACG. This codes for CSARKVASTDT. The CDR3 as a whole reads CSARKVASTDTQYF.

Worth noting for this clone: The CDR3 extends 3 residues past the end of the read, so its final part is completed from the germline J gene. The rearrangement uses TRBV27 and TRBJ2-5, with TRBD2 matching 7 bases. CDR3 length equals 16 residues. J gave up 4 bases and V 2 bases, and 10 bases lay outside the gene matches. Germline CDR1 MNHEY, CDR2 SMNVEV (reference sequence). The sequenced CDR3 bases are TGTGCCAGCAGTTTAACCCTAGCGGATTGGGGAGAGACC. Its translation is CASSLTLADWGET. The full CDR3 reads CASSLTLADWGETQYF.